A selection of T cell receptor beta chains follows, all from one sample in a study of blood T cells in healthy people across ages. One entry per CDR3 protein results from TCRdb running MiXCR on the 5' RACE reads. There are about 900,000 distinct CDR3 sequences in the sample; approximately 65% occur only once, and 25% to 30% lies in the top ten. The sample consisted of blood. The receptors originated from a young man in good health. CDR3s include the opening cysteine and the closing phenylalanine or tryptophan. The order of the fields is V gene, clone size, J gene, D gene, CDR3 DNA, CDR3 protein. A D gene is named only where the DNA matches it firmly. Some rows have no size entry. The others give once, few or many, or a class for an expanded clone.

TRBV4-1	NA	TRBJ2-5	NA	TGCGCCAGCAGCCAACAGGGTTTAGAGACCCAGTACTTC	CASSQQGLETQYF
TRBV20-1	NA	TRBJ2-1	TRBD2	TGCAGTGCTAGTGAGACTAGCGGGGCCTACGAGCAGTTCTTC	CSASETSGAYEQFF
TRBV7-9	NA	TRBJ2-7	NA	TGTGCCAGCAGCTTAGATAGTGGAACTAACTACGAGCAGTACTTC	CASSLDSGTNYEQYF
TRBV4-1	once	TRBJ1-2	TRBD1	TGCGCCAGCAGCCAAGATCCGGACAGGGGACGCTACTATGGCTACACCTTC	CASSQDPDRGRYYGYTF
TRBV25-1	NA	TRBJ1-6	NA	TGTGCCAGCAGTGAATACGGAAGCTCCTATAATTCACCCCTCCACTTT	CASSEYGSSYNSPLHF
TRBV28	NA	TRBJ2-5	NA	TGTGCCAGCAGCCGAGGTGGGTCGGTGGAGACCCAGTACTTC	CASSRGGSVETQYF
TRBV30	NA	TRBJ2-7	NA	TGTGCCTGGAGTGTTGGGACGGATCAGTACTTC	CAWSVGTDQYF
TRBV6-5	NA	TRBJ2-7	NA	TGTGCCAGCCGACAGTCGTTAGGGGGCGAGCAGTACTTC	CASRQSLGGEQYF
TRBV2	NA	TRBJ1-2	NA	TGTGCCAGCCGTCCAATGTGGAGCTACACCTTC	CASRPMWSYTF
TRBV15	few	TRBJ1-2	NA	TGTGCCACCAGCAGAGAGGAGGGGTATGGCTACACCTTC	CATSREEGYGYTF
TRBV2	NA	TRBJ2-4	NA	TGTGCCAGCAGTAGGTCCAACGGGGACATTCAGTACTTC	CASSRSNGDIQYF
TRBV4-2	NA	TRBJ1-5	NA	TGTGCCAACCGGGACACAGGCGTGTCCAATCAGCCCCAGCATTTT	CANRDTGVSNQPQHF
TRBV9	NA	TRBJ2-1	NA	TGTGCCAGCAGCGTAGCGGGTGGCGGGGTTGGGGTTGCAAATGAGCAGTTCTTC	CASSVAGGGVGVANEQFF
TRBV15	few	TRBJ1-2	NA	TGTGCCACCAGCAGAGGGGTAGGGGTACGGGGCTACACCTTC	CATSRGVGVRGYTF
TRBV28	NA	TRBJ1-1	TRBD1	TGTGCCAGCAGTACGACAGGGGTGGGTAGCACTGAAGCTTTCTTT	CASSTTGVGSTEAFF
TRBV12-3/TRBV12-4	NA	TRBJ1-6	NA	TGTGCCAGCAGTTTGGGGGCAGGGATGGAGTCACCCCTCCACTTT	CASSLGAGMESPLHF
TRBV12-3/TRBV12-4	NA	TRBJ1-5	NA	TGTGCCAGCAGTTTCGAGGGTTTAGGCAATCAGCCCCAGCATTTT	CASSFEGLGNQPQHF
TRBV29-1	NA	TRBJ2-7	NA	TGCAGCGTGTCGTGGGGTAGTGAGCAGTACTTC	CSVSWGSEQYF
TRBV12-3/TRBV12-4	NA	TRBJ1-1	NA	TGTGCCAGCAGTTTCAGGTCTATGAACACTGAAGCTTTCTTT	CASSFRSMNTEAFF
TRBV7-2	few	TRBJ2-1	TRBD1	TGTGCCAGCAGCTTAGGGGACAGAGGTGAGCAGTTCTTC	CASSLGDRGEQFF